These 12 T cell receptor beta chains were all obtained from the same sample, sequenced in a study of monozygotic twins with inflammatory bowel disease. TCRdb reworked the 5' RACE reads into one entry per CDR3 protein, no DNA. The sample's table shows approximately 420,000 distinct CDR3 sequences. The sample was blood. All receptors come from a human donor with ulcerative colitis or Crohn's disease, or a healthy co-twin of an affected twin (not recorded which).

The chain combines TRBV5-4 with TRBJ2-5; the D call of TRBD1 rests on TCRdb alone, since no DNA is present to check it. The germline V gene has CDR1 SGHNT and CDR2 YYREEE (reference sequence). The CDR3 totals 15 residues. The CDR3 sequence is CASSLPGQGTETQYF.

The gene calls are TRBV20-1 and TRBJ2-2. CDR1 and CDR2 (germline): DFQATT, SNEGSKA (reference sequence). CDR3 size: 14 residues. The CDR3 reads CSTRERTNTGELFF.

The chain has TRBV12-3 or TRBV12-4 and TRBJ1-4; TCRdb returns TRBD1, unconfirmable since there is no DNA. This CDR3 is built from 15 residues. The CDR3 sequence is CASSPNWTGVGKLFF.

This chain connects TRBV3-1 to TRBJ2-2. This CDR3 comprises 13 residues. The germline V gene encodes CDR1 LGHDT and CDR2 YNNKEL (reference sequence). The CDR3 spells CASSPLSPRELFF.

The chain joins TRBV7-2 to TRBJ2-6. Germline assignment: CDR1 SGHTA and CDR2 FQGNSA. This CDR3 comprises 16 residues. The chain's CDR3 is CASQARILSGANVLTF.

The chain joins TRBV5-1 to TRBJ1-1; TCRdb gives TRBD1 as the D gene, but with no DNA this cannot be confirmed. This CDR3 is built from 14 residues. Germline CDR1 and CDR2: SGHRS and YFSETQ. The CDR3 here is CASSLGWGDTEAFF.

The chain links TRBV3-1 to TRBJ2-5. Germline V gene sequence: CDR1 LGHDT, CDR2 YNNKEL (reference sequence). This CDR3 contains 13 residues. The CDR3 loop reads CASSPDFTETQYF.

J is TRBJ2-4 and V is TRBV20-1; the D call from TCRdb, TRBD1, cannot be confirmed without DNA. In germline, CDR1 is DFQATT, CDR2 SNEGSKA (reference sequence). The CDR3 length is 18 residues. The CDR3: CSATSRDRVGFAKNIQYF.

The chain carries TRBV20-1 and TRBJ2-1; TCRdb's assignment of TRBD2 cannot be checked, as there is no DNA. Germline V gives CDR1 DFQATT, CDR2 SNEGSKA (reference sequence). The CDR3 is 15 amino acids. CDR3 residues: CSARAHSGGHNEQFF.

The chain links TRBV7-2 to TRBJ1-2. Germline V gives CDR1 SGHTA, CDR2 FQGNSA. CDR3 length: 15 residues. This CDR3 reads CASSKTSSSNYGYTF. Drawing the rest from reference TRBV7-2 and TRBJ1-2, the complete variable domain is GAGVSQSPSNKVTEKGKDVELRCDPISGHTALYWYRQSLGQGLEFLIYFQGNSAPDKSGLPSDRFSAERTGGSVSTLTIQRTQQEDSAVYLCASSKTSSSNYGYTFGSGTRLTVV.

The J gene is TRBJ2-7, the V gene TRBV27. The CDR3 has 15 residues. Germline V CDR1 and CDR2: MNHEY, SMNVEV (reference sequence). Here the CDR3 reads CASSSVGFRSYEQYF.

The chain employs TRBV5-1 and TRBJ2-3; without DNA, the TCRdb call of TRBD1 cannot be checked. Germline CDR1 and CDR2: SGHRS and YFSETQ. The CDR3 covers 15 residues. Here the CDR3 reads CASSSPGTNTDTQYF. Full variable domain (remainder filled in from reference TRBV5-1 and TRBJ2-3): KAGVTQTPRYLIKTRGQQVTLSCSPISGHRSVSWYQQTPGQGLQFLFEYFSETQRNKGNFPGRFSGRQFSNSRSEMNVSTLELGDSALYLCASSSPGTNTDTQYFGPGTRLTVL.